The 24 T cell receptor beta chains below come from one sample, sequenced in a study of shared T cell receptors in the human thymus. Assay: immunoSEQ multiplex PCR; the TCRdb copy retains only in-frame clones and omits some. The sample lists 500,000 to 550,000 clones; 75% to 80% were seen once. This sample also belongs to another study, concerning human thymus T cells.

Sequenced input: thymocytes. These receptors originate from a boy in the first two years of life with a congenital heart defect.

In this sample, this clone turned up once. The chain has TRBV5-1 and TRBJ1-2, with D perhaps matching TRBD1 (5 bases). Trimming removed 0 bases at V and 6 bases at J, with 15 bases between. There are 15 residues in the CDR3. The germline CDR1 and CDR2 sequences are SGHRS and YFSETQ. The DNA of the CDR3 is TGCGCCAGCAGCTTGGCCGGGGGGTCGGCGAATGGCTACACCTTC. It encodes CASSLAGGSANGYTF.

The CDR3 DNA follows: TGTGCCAGCAGCCAAGTTGACAGGGGGAACTACGAGCAGTACTTC. This encodes CASSQVDRGNYEQYF. The genes are TRBV4-2 and TRBJ2-7, with 9 bases aligning to TRBD1. Per the germline V gene, CDR1 is LGHNA and CDR2 is YNFKEQ. Trimming removed 1 base from V and 3 bases from J; junction bases left unmatched: 4. CDR3 length: 15 residues.

The rearrangement joins TRBV29-1 to TRBJ2-3, with 7 bases identical to TRBD2. CDR1 SQVTM and CDR2 ANQGSEA come from the germline V gene. With V trimmed by 5 bases and J by 0 bases, 11 bases remained unmatched. CDR3 length: 16 residues. This CDR3 is CSVPLQAGESTDTQYF. In nucleotides, the CDR3 is TGCAGCGTTCCCCTCCAGGCGGGGGAAAGCACAGATACGCAGTATTTT.

The V call is TRBV25-1, the J call TRBJ2-2, with D possibly being TRBD1 (6 bases). CDR1 is MGHDK, CDR2 SYGVNS, per germline. This CDR3 is 16 amino acids long. Trimming took off 6 bases at V and 0 bases at J, with 14 bases between the two ends. CDR3 in amino acids: CASRGEKGANTGELFF. CDR3 coding DNA: TGTGCCAGCAGGGGGGAAAAGGGGGCGAACACCGGGGAGCTGTTTTTT.

The V call is TRBV28, the J call TRBJ2-1; 8 positions match TRBD1. In germline, CDR1 is MDHEN, CDR2 SYDVKM. V lost 5 bases, J lost 7 bases, and 13 bases stayed unmatched. This CDR3 has 16 amino acids. CDR3 in DNA: TGTGCCAGCAGTACCACAGGGGGTAGTGGGTTGAATGAGCAGTTCTTC. Its translation: CASSTTGGSGLNEQFF.

V and J are TRBV11-2 and TRBJ2-5; 10 nucleotides agree with TRBD2. V shed 5 bases, J shed 4 bases, and the junction held 10 bases outside the gene matches. This CDR3 has 16 residues. Germline V gene lookup returns CDR1 SGHAT and CDR2 FQNNGV. For the CDR3, the DNA is TGTGCCAGCAGCGCATCTAGCGGGAGCCGAGGAGAGACCCAGTACTTC. Protein product: CASSASSGSRGETQYF.

V gene TRBV6-5 combines with J gene TRBJ2-7; tentative D call: TRBD2 (6 bases). V gave up 6 bases and J gave up 11 bases, with 11 bases separating them. The CDR3 contains 10 residues. Per germline, CDR1 MNHEY and CDR2 SVGAGI. The CDR3 is CASRGGAKYF. The CDR3 DNA sequence: TGTGCCAGCAGGGGCGGGGCGAAGTACTTC.

The chain is built from TRBV4-3 and TRBJ2-5; 8 bases match TRBD2. The assigned J gene may be wrong: the sequence end matches TRBJ2-7 better. Germline CDR1 LGHNA, CDR2 YSLEER. This CDR3 contains 16 residues. The CDR3 DNA is TGCGCCAGCAGCCAAGAGGTCGAGCGGGAGCCCCACGAGCAGTACTTC. The encoded protein is CASSQEVEREPHEQYF.

The J gene is TRBJ1-2, the V gene TRBV2; D is ambiguous. Germline CDR1 reads SNHLY; CDR2 reads FYNNEI. The V end was cut by 10 bases, the J end by 1 base, with 13 bases between. The CDR3 length is 13 residues. CDR3 nucleotide sequence: TGTGCCACCCGACACGTAAATAACTATGGCTACACCTTC. Amino acid sequence: CATRHVNNYGYTF.

The J gene is TRBJ2-7, the V gene TRBV5-1; possibly TRBD1 for D (6 bases). Germline CDR1 and CDR2: SGHRS and YFSETQ. V dropped 6 bases and J dropped 3 bases, with 13 bases sitting between them. This CDR3 region has 13 residues. CDR3 protein: CASIPSDSYEQYF. CDR3 nucleotide sequence: TGCGCCAGCATCCCTTCGGACAGCTACGAGCAGTACTTC.

The chain recombines TRBV11-2 with TRBJ2-1; maybe TRBD2 (5 bases). The CDR3 runs 18 residues. Trimming removed 0 bases at V and 2 bases at J, with 17 bases between. Germline V gene sequence: CDR1 SGHAT, CDR2 FQNNGV. The CDR3, as DNA: TGTGCCAGCAGCTTAGATTCGGTAGCGTGTCCTGCCTACAATGAGCAGTTCTTC. As protein: CASSLDSVACPAYNEQFF.

The chain uses TRBV4-3 and TRBJ2-3; D might be TRBD1 (6 bases). This CDR3 is built from 16 residues. CDR1 and CDR2 from the germline V gene are LGHNA and YSLEER. Trimming removed 2 bases at V and 4 bases at J, with 16 bases between. CDR3 DNA: TGCGCCAGCAGCCAAAACAGGCGAGGGGGATCAGATACGCAGTATTTT. As protein: CASSQNRRGGSDTQYF.

This clone was found a few times. CDR3 sequence reads: CASSQDPQLGEVEQYF. In DNA form, the CDR3 reads TGTGCCAGCAGCCAAGATCCCCAACTAGGAGAGGTCGAGCAGTACTTC. The V gene is TRBV4-2, the J gene TRBJ2-7, with D perhaps matching TRBD2 (5 bases). CDR3 size: 16 residues. V was clipped by 0 bases and J by 6 bases, with 18 bases between them. Per the germline V gene, CDR1 is LGHNA and CDR2 is YNFKEQ.

CDR3 amino acids: CASSYAGTAREQYF. CDR3 sequence (DNA): TGTGCCAGCAGTTACGCGGGGACAGCGAGAGAGCAGTACTTC. The chain joins TRBV6-5 to TRBJ2-5; a weak D match, TRBD1 (7 bases). Deletions cut 2 bases from V and 11 bases from J, with 18 bases between. From germline, CDR1 is MNHEY and CDR2 SVGAGI. The CDR3 runs to 14 residues.

This clone came up a few times. At one of its ends the junction is not consistent with the germline gene, which may arise from a read error. The rearrangement uses TRBV28 and TRBJ2-7; tentative D call: TRBD1 (6 bases). The CDR3 totals 11 residues. CDR1 and CDR2 from the germline V gene are MDHEN and SYDVKM. This CDR3 is CASGSPGTPFF. The CDR3 DNA sequence: TGTGCCAGCGGTTCCCCGGGGACACCATTCTTC.

V and J are TRBV6-1 and TRBJ2-7, with TRBD1 identical over 7 bases. Germline loops: CDR1 MNHNS, CDR2 SASEGT. The V and J ends lost 4 bases and 3 bases, in that order; junction bases with no gene match: 9. The length of the CDR3 is 15 residues. CDR3 nucleotides: TGTGCCAGCAGTGTACAGGGGATTCTAGTCTACGAGCAGTACTTC. Translating gives CASSVQGILVYEQYF.

J is TRBJ2-2 and V is TRBV4-3, with 8 bases that match TRBD2. This CDR3 is built from 21 residues. Germline values: CDR1 LGHNA, CDR2 YSLEER. V gave up 4 bases and J gave up 2 bases; unmatched junction bases: 21. For the CDR3, the DNA is TGCGCCAGCAGCCCACGCCCCCGAACCCATCGGCGGGAGGTCAACACCGGGGAGCTGTTTTTT. Its protein is CASSPRPRTHRREVNTGELFF.

Points on this clone: The sample has other DNA sequences that encode this CDR3 too. This chain connects TRBV11-3 to TRBJ2-5; TRBD2 might be the D (6 bases). Germline-derived CDR1 and CDR2 are SGHNT and YENEEA. The CDR3 extends over 14 amino acids. V shed 3 bases and J shed 5 bases, with 13 bases lying between them. The CDR3 DNA is TGTGCCAGCAGCTTTCTAGCGCCCGAGGAGACCCAGTACTTC. Amino acids: CASSFLAPEETQYF.

The rearrangement uses TRBV28 and TRBJ2-5; 8 bases are shared with TRBD2. The better agreement between TRBJ2-7 and the DNA end casts doubt on the J call. This CDR3 comprises 15 residues. Germline CDR1 MDHEN, CDR2 SYDVKM. CDR3 amino acids: CASMAGGMGDYEQYF. Here the CDR3 DNA reads TGTGCCAGCATGGCGGGAGGCATGGGCGACTACGAGCAGTACTTC.

The chain employs TRBV11-2 and TRBJ1-5; 7 bases match TRBD1. V trimming: 6 bases; J trimming: 2 bases; junction bases outside the gene matches: 7. CDR3 size: 15 residues. Germline V gene sequence: CDR1 SGHAT, CDR2 FQNNGV. DNA of the CDR3: TGTGCCAGCAGACTTGGAGGGGGCGGCAATCAGCCCCAGCATTTT. Translated, it gives CASRLGGGGNQPQHF.

The chain combines TRBV5-4 with TRBJ1-1; D is ambiguous. This CDR3 is 13 amino acids long. CDR1 SGHNT and CDR2 YYREEE come from the germline V gene (reference sequence). V lost 0 bases and J 11 bases, leaving 14 bases between the germline ends. The CDR3 spells CASSLEQSPRAFF. CDR3 coding DNA: TGTGCCAGCAGCTTGGAACAGTCCCCCAGGGCTTTCTTT.

Here the CDR3 DNA reads TGTGCCAGCAGCGGGAGCGGTAGGCCCTACGAGCAGTACTTC. This gives the protein CASSGSGRPYEQYF. The chain joins TRBV6-1 to TRBJ2-7; a weak D match, TRBD2 (6 bases). CDR1 MNHNS and CDR2 SASEGT come from the germline V gene. This CDR3 contains 14 residues. The ends were cut back, 6 bases at V and 2 bases at J, with 14 bases in the middle.

The chain combines TRBV19 with TRBJ1-4; the D gene is possibly TRBD1 (6 bases). Trimming stripped 5 bases from V and 4 bases from J, with 11 bases between. Germline CDR1 and CDR2: LNHDA and SQIVND (reference sequence). This CDR3 comprises 14 residues. As DNA, the CDR3 is TGTGCCAGTAGTCCAGACAGGAATAATGAAAAACTGTTTTTT. Translation gives CASSPDRNNEKLFF.

The V and J genes are TRBV14 and TRBJ2-1; perhaps TRBD2 as D (6 bases). V lost 0 bases, J lost 0 bases, and 9 bases lay in between. This CDR3 region has 16 residues. Germline-derived CDR1 and CDR2 are SGHDN and FVKESK. The CDR3 region is CASSQEWDSSYNEQFF. In DNA, the CDR3 is TGTGCCAGCAGCCAAGAATGGGACTCCTCCTACAATGAGCAGTTCTTC.